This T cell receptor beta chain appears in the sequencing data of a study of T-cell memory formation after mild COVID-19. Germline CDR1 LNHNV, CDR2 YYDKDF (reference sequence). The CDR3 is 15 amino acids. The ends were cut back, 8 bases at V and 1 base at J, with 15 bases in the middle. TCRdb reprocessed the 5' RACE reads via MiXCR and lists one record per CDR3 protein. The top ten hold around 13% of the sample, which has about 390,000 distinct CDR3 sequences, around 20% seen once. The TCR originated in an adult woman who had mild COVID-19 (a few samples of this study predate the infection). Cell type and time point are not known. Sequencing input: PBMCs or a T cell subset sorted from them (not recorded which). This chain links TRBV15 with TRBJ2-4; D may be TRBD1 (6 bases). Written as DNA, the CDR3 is TGTGCCACCGACAAAACAGGGAAGGCCAAAAACATTCAGTACTTC. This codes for CATDKTGKAKNIQYF.